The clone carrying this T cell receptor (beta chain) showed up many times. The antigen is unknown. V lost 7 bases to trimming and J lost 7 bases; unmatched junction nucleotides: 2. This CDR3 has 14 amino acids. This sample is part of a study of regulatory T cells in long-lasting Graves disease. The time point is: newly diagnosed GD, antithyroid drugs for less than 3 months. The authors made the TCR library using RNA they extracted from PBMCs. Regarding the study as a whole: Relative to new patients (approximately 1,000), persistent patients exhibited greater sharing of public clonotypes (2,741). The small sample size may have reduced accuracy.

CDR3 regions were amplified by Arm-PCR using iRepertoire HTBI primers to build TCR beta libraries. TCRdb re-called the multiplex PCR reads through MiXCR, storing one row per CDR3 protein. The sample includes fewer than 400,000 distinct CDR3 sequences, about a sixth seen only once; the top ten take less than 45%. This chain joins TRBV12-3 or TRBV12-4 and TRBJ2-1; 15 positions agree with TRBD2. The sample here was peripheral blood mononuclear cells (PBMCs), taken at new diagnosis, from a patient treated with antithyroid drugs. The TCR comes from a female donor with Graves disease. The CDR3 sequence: CASTGTSGRNEQFF. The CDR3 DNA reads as TGTGCCAGCACCGGGACTAGCGGGAGGAATGAGCAGTTCTTC.